The source of this T cell receptor beta chain is a study of PD-1 blockade in classical Hodgkin lymphoma. As for the study in general: Patients received nivolumab 3 mg/kg intravenously every 2 weeks.

Clones were sequenced by immunoSEQ multiplex PCR, and TCRdb holds only the in-frame ones, with some missing. The sample holds roughly 34,000 clones, 76% seen once. Relapse was seen in all patients after autologous stem cell transplantation, and brentuximab vedotin exposure was variable. Study-wide results and caveats: Healthy donors reportedly exceeded newly diagnosed patients in baseline TCR diversity. Complete responders' baseline diversity resembled that of newly diagnosed patients. CD8+ TCR diversity did not rise significantly by C4D1, unlike CD4+.

Unmatched junction bases numbered 12, after V lost 6 bases and J lost 8 bases. The CDR3 spans 16 residues. Germline CDR1 is SEHNR and CDR2 is FQNEAQ (reference sequence). As concerns this clone: Its antigen remains unknown.

Sample: peripheral blood mononuclear cells (PBMCs), taken before the second cycle of nivolumab. This sequence originates from a human donor with classical Hodgkin lymphoma. V is TRBV7-9 and J is TRBJ2-2; 10 nucleotides match TRBD1. CDR3 in amino acids: CASSTDRGPRRGELFF. CDR3 bases: TGTGCCAGCAGTACTGACAGGGGGCCTAGAAGAGGGGAGCTGTTTTTT.